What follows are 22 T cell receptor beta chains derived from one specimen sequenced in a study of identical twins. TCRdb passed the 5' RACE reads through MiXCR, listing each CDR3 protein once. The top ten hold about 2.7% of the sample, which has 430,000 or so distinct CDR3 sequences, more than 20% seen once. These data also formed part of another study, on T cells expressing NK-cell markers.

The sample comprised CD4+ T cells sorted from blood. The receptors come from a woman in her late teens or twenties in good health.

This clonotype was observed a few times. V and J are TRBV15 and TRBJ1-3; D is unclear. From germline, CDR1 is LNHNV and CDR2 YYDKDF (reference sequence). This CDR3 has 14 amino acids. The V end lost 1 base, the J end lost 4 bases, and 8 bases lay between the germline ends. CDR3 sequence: CATSRVGPGNTIYF. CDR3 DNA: TGTGCCACCAGCAGAGTAGGACCCGGAAACACCATATATTTT.

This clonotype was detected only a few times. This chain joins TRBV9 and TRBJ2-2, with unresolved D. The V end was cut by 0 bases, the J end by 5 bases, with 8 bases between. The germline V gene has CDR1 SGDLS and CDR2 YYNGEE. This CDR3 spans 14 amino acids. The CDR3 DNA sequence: TGTGCCAGCAGCGTAGGGGCTTTTACCGGGGAGCTGTTTTTT. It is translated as CASSVGAFTGELFF.

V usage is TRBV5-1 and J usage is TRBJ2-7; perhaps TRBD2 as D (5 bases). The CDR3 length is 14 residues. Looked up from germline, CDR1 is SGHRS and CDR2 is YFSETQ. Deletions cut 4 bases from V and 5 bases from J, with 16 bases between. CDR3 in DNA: TGCGCCAGCAGCGTTGGAGCGGTCTTCAACGAGCAGTACTTC. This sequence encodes CASSVGAVFNEQYF.

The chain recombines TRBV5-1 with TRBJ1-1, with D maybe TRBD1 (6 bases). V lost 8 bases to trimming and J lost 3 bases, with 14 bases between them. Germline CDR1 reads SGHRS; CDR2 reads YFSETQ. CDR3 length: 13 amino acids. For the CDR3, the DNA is TGCGCCAGTTCACAGGGATTCGACACTGAAGCTTTCTTT. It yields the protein CASSQGFDTEAFF.

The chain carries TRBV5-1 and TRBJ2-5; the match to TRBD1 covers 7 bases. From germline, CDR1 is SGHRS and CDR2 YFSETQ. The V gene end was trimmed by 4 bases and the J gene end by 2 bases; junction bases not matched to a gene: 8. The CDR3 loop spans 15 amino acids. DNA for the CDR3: TGCGCCAGCAGCCTGCACCGCAGGGGGCAAGAGACCCAGTACTTC. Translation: CASSLHRRGQETQYF. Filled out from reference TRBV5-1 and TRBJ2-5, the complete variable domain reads KAGVTQTPRYLIKTRGQQVTLSCSPISGHRSVSWYQQTPGQGLQFLFEYFSETQRNKGNFPGRFSGRQFSNSRSEMNVSTLELGDSALYLCASSLHRRGQETQYFGPGTRLLVL.

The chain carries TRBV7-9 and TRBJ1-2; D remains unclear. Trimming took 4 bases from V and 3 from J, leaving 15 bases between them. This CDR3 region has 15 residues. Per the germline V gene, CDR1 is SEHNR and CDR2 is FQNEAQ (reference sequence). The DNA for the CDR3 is TGTGCCAGCAGCTATTTTCTCCTAGTTTACTATGGCTACACCTTC. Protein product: CASSYFLLVYYGYTF. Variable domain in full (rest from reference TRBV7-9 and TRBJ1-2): DTGVSQNPRHKITKRGQNVTFRCDPISEHNRLYWYRQTLGQGPEFLTYFQNEAQLEKSRLLSDRFSAERPKGSFSTLEIQRTEQGDSAMYLCASSYFLLVYYGYTFGSGTRLTVV.

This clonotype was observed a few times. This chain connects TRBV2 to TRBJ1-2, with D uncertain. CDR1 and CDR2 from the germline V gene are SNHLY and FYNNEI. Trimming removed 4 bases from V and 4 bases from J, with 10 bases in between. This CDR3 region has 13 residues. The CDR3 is CASSVKGGYGYTF. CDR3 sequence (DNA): TGTGCCAGCAGTGTTAAGGGTGGCTATGGCTACACCTTC.

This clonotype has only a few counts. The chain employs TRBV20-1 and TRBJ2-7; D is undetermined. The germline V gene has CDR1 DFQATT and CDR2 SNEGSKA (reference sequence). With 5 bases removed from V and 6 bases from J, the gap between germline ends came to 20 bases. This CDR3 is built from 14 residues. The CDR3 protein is CSAGEPGRRLEQYF. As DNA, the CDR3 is TGCAGTGCTGGGGAACCGGGTCGACGACTCGAGCAGTACTTC.

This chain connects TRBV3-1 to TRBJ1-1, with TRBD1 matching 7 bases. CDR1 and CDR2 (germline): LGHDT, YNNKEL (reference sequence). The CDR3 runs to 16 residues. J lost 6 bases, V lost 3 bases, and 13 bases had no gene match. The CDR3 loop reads CASSQSPRGVRAEAFF. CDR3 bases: TGTGCCAGCAGCCAGAGCCCCAGGGGGGTGAGGGCTGAAGCTTTCTTT.

CDR3 bases: TGTGCCAGCAGCTTACGGGTTTATCCCAATGAGCAGTTCTTC. Its protein product is CASSLRVYPNEQFF. The V gene is TRBV7-2, the J gene TRBJ2-1, with D uncertain. The germline V gene encodes CDR1 SGHTA and CDR2 FQGNSA. V was clipped by 2 bases and J by 6 bases, with 11 bases between them. This CDR3 contains 14 residues. The full variable domain, with the rest looked up from reference TRBV7-2 and TRBJ2-1, is GAGVSQSPSNKVTEKGKDVELRCDPISGHTALYWYRQSLGQGLEFLIYFQGNSAPDKSGLPSDRFSAERTGGSVSTLTIQRTQQEDSAVYLCASSLRVYPNEQFFGPGTRLTVL.

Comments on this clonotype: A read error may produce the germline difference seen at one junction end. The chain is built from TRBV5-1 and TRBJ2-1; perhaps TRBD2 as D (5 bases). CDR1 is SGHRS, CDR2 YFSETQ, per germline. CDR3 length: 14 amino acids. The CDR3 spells CASSLSLAYNEQFF. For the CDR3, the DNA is TGCGCCAGCAGCTTGTCCCTAGCCTACAATGAGCAGTTCTTT.

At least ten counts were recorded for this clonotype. DNA of the CDR3: TGCAGTGCTAGAGAACCAAGCGGAACCTACAATGAGCAGTTCTTC. This codes for CSAREPSGTYNEQFF. The chain carries TRBV20-1 and TRBJ2-1, with D possibly TRBD2 on 5 matching bases. The CDR3 consists of 15 residues. Germline V gene sequence: CDR1 DFQATT, CDR2 SNEGSKA (reference sequence). The V end lost 0 bases, the J end lost 2 bases, and 11 bases lay between the germline ends.

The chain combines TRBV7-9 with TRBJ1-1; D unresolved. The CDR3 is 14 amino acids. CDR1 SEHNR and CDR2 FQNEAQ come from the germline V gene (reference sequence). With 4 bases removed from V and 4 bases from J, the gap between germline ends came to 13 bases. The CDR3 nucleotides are TGTGCCAGCAGCTCTCAATCGACGGGCACTGAAGCTTTCTTT. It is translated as CASSSQSTGTEAFF. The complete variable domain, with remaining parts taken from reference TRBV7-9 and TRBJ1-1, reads DTGVSQNPRHKITKRGQNVTFRCDPISEHNRLYWYRQTLGQGPEFLTYFQNEAQLEKSRLLSDRFSAERPKGSFSTLEIQRTEQGDSAMYLCASSSQSTGTEAFFGQGTRLTVV.

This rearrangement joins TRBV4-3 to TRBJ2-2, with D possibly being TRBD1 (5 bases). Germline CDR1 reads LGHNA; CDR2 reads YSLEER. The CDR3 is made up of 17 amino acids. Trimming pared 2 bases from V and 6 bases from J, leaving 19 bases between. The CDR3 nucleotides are TGCGCCAGCAGCCAAAGAAGGGGCCGACAGTTCTCCGGGGAGCTGTTTTTT. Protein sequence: CASSQRRGRQFSGELFF.

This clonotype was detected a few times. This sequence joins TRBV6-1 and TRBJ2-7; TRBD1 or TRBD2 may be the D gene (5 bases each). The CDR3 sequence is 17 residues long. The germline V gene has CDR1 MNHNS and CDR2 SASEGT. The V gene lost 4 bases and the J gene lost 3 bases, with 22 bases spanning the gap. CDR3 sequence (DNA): TGTGCCAGCAGTGGAGGAACATCGAGGGGTTATTTCTACGAGCAGTACTTC. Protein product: CASSGGTSRGYFYEQYF.

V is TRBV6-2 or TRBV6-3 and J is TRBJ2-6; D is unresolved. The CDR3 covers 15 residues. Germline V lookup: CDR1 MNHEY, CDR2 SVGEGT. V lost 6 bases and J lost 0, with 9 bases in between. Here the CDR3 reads CASSDTHSGANVLTF. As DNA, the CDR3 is TGTGCCAGCAGCGACACCCACTCTGGGGCCAACGTCCTGACTTTC.

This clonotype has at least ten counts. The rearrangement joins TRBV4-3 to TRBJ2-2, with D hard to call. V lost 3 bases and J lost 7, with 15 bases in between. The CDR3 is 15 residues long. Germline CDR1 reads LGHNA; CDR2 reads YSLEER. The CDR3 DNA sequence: TGCGCCAGCAGCCACCTAGGCGATGTCGGCGGGGAGCTGTTTTTT. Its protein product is CASSHLGDVGGELFF.

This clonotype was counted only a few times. CDR3 bases: TGCAGTGCCACCCCCAGGAGCTACCGAGCAGCAGATACGCAGTATTTT. Translating it yields CSATPRSYRAADTQYF. This chain links TRBV20-1 with TRBJ2-3, with D uncertain. CDR3 length equals 16 residues. Trimming removed 6 bases from V and 4 bases from J, with 23 bases in between. Germline CDR1 reads DFQATT; CDR2 reads SNEGSKA (reference sequence).

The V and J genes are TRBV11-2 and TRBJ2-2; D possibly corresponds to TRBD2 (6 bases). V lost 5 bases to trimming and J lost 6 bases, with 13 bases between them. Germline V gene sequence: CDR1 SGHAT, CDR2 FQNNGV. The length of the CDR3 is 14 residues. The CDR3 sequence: CASSLRLVAGELFF. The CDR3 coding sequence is TGTGCCAGCAGCCTACGACTAGTGGCCGGGGAGCTGTTTTTT.

CDR3: CATEATNTGELFF. The DNA of the CDR3 is TGTGCCACCGAGGCTACGAACACCGGGGAGCTGTTTTTT. This rearrangement joins TRBV24-1 to TRBJ2-2; no reliable D call. Between the trimmed V and J ends, which lost 9 bases and 0 bases, there was a span of 7 bases. The germline gives CDR1 KGHDR, CDR2 SFDVKD. The CDR3 runs 13 residues.

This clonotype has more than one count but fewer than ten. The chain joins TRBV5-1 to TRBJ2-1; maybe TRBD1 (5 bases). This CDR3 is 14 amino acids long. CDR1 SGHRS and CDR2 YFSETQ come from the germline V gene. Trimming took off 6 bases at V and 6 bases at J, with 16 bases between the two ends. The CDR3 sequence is CASTLQGASNEQFF. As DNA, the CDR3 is TGCGCCAGCACCCTTCAAGGGGCCAGCAATGAGCAGTTCTTC.

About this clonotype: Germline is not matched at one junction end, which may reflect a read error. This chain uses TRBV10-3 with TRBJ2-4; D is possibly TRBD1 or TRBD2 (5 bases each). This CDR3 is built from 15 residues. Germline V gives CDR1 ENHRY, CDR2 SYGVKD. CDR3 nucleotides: TGTGCCATCAATGAGGGGAACACAGGCAAAAACATTCAGTACTTC. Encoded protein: CAINEGNTGKNIQYF.